This T cell receptor beta chain originates from a study of shared clonotypes between healthy human individuals. Across the study: A couple of women and a few men aged 18 to 49 served as donors. The plates for each donor numbered three CD4 naive, three CD4 memory, two CD8 naive and one CD8 memory.

Study-wide points: Sorted-subset sequencing was shown by rarefaction to be incomplete despite large depth. It was the few donors that limited the genetic and exposure-history diversity represented.

Generated by immunoSEQ multiplex PCR, the TCRdb table keeps only in-frame clones and is missing some. In the table there are roughly 1,500,000 clones, nearly 99% of which are singletons. The germline V and J ends were trimmed by 1 base and 1 base, with 12 bases remaining between them. Germline values: CDR1 GTSNPN, CDR2 SVGIG (reference sequence). The CDR3 is made up of 15 amino acids. Comment on this clone: Its antigen is unknown.

Sequenced sample: naive CD4+ T cells sorted from blood. Subset reported: CD45RA+ positively selected. This receptor was identified in a man aged 25 to 45 in good health. This chain joins TRBV30 and TRBJ2-3, with unresolved D. The CDR3 region has the DNA TGTGCCTGGAGTGGGGCGGTTGGGGGCACAGATACGCAGTATTTT. Protein product: CAWSGAVGGTDTQYF.